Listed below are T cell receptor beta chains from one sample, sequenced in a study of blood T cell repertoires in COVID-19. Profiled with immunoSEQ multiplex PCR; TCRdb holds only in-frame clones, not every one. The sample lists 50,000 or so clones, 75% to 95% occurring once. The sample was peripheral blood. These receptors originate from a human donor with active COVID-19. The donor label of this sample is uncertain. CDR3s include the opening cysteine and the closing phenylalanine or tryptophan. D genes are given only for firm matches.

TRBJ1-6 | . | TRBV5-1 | CASSLGQPSSPLHF
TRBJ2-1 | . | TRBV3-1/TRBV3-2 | CASSARGSYNEQFF
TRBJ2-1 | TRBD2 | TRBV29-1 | CSVEESPSGGNFGDEQFF
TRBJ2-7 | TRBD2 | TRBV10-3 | CAAKGAGANEQYF
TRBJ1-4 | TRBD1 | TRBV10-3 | CAISQTGTGNEKLFF
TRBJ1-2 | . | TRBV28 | CASSSGTVGNYGYTF
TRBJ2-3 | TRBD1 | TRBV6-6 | CASSSGTGGVDTQYF
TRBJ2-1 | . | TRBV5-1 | CASSYGGSAYNEQFF
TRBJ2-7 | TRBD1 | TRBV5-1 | CASSSPGQHYEQYF
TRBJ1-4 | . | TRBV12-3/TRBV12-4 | CASSTPGNEKLFF
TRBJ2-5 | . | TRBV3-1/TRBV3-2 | CASSRGAGILQETQYF
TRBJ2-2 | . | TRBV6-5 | CASSPGGELFF
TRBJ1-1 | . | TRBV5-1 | CASSMGTRYGTEAFF
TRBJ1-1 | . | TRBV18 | CASSLQGPTTEAFF
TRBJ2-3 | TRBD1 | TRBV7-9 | CASSYGQDLTDTQYF
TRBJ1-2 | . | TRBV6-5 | CASDQEGGVNYGYTF
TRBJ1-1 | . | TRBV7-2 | CASGRRGGALNTEAFF
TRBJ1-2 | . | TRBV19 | CASSEARADYGYTF
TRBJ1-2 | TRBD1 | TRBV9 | CASSPKDRGRGYGYTF
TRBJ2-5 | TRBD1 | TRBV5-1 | CASSLGRLDRAKETQYF
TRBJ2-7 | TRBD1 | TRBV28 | CASSRDRDYEQYF
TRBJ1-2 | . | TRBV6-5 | CASRDRHWARGYTF
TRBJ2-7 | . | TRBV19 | CASSISQGSEQYF
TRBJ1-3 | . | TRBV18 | CASSPDISGNTIYF
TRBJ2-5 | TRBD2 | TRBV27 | CASSLVPGGRQETQYF